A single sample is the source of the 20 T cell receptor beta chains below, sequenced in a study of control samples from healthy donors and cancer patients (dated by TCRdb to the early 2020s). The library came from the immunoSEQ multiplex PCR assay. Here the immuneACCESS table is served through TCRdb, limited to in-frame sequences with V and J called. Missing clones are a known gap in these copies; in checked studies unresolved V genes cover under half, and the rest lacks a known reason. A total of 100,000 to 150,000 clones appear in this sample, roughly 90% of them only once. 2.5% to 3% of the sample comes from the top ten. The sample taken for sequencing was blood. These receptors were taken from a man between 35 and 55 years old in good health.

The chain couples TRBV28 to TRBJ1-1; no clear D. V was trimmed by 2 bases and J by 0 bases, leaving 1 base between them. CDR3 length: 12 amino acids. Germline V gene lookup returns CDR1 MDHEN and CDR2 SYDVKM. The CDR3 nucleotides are TGTGCCAGCAGTTTAGTGAACACTGAAGCTTTCTTT. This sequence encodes CASSLVNTEAFF. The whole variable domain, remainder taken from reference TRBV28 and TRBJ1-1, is DVKVTQSSRYLVKRTGEKVFLECVQDMDHENMFWYRQDPGLGLRLIYFSYDVKMKEKGDIPEGYSVSREKKERFSLILESASTNQTSMYLCASSLVNTEAFFGQGTRLTVV.

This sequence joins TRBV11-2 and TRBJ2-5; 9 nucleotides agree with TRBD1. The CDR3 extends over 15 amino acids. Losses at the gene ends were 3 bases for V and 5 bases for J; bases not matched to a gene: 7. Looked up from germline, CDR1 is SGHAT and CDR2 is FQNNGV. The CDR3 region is CASSFGTGTRETQYF. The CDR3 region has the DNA TGTGCCAGCAGCTTTGGGACAGGGACGAGGGAGACCCAGTACTTC.

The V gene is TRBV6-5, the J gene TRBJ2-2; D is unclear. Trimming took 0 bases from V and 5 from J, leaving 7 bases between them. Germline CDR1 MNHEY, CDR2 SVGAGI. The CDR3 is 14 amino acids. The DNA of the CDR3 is TGTGCCAGCAGTTACTCGTACGGGACCGGGGAGCTGTTTTTT. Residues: CASSYSYGTGELFF.

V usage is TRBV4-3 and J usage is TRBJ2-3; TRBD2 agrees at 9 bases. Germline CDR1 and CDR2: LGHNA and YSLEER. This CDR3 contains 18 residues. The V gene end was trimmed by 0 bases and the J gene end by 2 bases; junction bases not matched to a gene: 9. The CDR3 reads CASSQEGLAGFYTDTQYF. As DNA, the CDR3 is TGCGCCAGCAGCCAAGAGGGGCTAGCGGGGTTTTACACAGATACGCAGTATTTT.

Here the CDR3 DNA reads TGTGCCGTGCGGGACTCTAGCTCCTACGAGCAGTACTTC. Residues: CAVRDSSSYEQYF. The chain couples TRBV6-5 to TRBJ2-7, with a tentative D call TRBD2 (6 bases). CDR1 and CDR2 (germline): MNHEY, SVGAGI. This CDR3 contains 13 residues. V shed 11 bases and J shed 0 bases, with 14 bases lying between them.

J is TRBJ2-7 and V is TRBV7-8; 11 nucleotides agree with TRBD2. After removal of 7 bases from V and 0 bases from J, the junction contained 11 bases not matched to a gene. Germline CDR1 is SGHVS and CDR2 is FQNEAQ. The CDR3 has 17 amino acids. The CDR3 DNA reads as TGTGCCAGCACCCTACTAACTAGCGGGGGTGCCTCCTACGAGCAGTACTTC. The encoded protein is CASTLLTSGGASYEQYF.

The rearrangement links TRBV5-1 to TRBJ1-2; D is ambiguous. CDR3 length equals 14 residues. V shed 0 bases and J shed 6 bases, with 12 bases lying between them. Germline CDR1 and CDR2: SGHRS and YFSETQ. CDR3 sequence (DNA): TGCGCCAGCAGCTTGGAGATCGGGTTCGATGGCTACACCTTC. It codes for CASSLEIGFDGYTF.

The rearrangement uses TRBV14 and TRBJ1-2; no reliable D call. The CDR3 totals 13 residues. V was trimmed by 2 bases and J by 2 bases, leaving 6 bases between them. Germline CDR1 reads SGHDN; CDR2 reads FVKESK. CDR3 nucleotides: TGTGCCAGCAGCCAATCCAGCAACTATGGCTACACCTTC. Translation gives CASSQSSNYGYTF.

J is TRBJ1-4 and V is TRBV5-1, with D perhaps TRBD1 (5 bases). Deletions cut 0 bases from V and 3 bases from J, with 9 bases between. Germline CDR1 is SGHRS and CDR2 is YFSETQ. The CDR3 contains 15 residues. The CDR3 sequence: CASSLDRRANEKLFF. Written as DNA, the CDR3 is TGCGCCAGCAGCTTGGATCGCAGGGCTAATGAAAAACTGTTTTTT. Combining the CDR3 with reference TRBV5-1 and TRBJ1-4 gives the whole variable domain KAGVTQTPRYLIKTRGQQVTLSCSPISGHRSVSWYQQTPGQGLQFLFEYFSETQRNKGNFPGRFSGRQFSNSRSEMNVSTLELGDSALYLCASSLDRRANEKLFFGSGTQLSVL.

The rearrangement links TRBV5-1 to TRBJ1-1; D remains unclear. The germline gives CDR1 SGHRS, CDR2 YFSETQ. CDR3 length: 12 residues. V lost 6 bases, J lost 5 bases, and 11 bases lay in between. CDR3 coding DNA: TGCGCCAGCAAAAACCCGGGGACTGAAGCTTTCTTT. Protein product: CASKNPGTEAFF.

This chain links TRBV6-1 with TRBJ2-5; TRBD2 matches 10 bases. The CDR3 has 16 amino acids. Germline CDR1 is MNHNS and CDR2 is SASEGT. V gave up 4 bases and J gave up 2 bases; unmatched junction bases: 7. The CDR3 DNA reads TGTGCCAGCAGTGCCCTTAGCGGGGGGATTCAAGAGACCCAGTACTTC. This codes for CASSALSGGIQETQYF.

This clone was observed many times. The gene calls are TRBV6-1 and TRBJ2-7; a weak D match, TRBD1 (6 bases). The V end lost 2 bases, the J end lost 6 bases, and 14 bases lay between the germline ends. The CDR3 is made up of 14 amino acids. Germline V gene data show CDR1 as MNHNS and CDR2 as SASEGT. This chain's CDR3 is CASSENRVVREQYF. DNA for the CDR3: TGTGCCAGCAGTGAAAACAGGGTCGTTCGCGAGCAGTACTTC.

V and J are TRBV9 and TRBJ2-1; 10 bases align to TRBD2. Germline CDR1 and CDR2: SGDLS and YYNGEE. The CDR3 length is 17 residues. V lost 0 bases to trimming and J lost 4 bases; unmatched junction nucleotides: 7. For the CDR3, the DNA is TGTGCCAGCAGCGTAGGTCTAGCGGGGGCCAGATACAATGAGCAGTTCTTC. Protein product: CASSVGLAGARYNEQFF.

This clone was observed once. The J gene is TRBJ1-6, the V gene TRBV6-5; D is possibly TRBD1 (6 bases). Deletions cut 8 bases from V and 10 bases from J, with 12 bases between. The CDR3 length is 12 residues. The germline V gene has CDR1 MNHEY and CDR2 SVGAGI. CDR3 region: CASWAGVSPLHF. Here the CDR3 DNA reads TGTGCCAGCTGGGCAGGGGTGTCACCCCTCCACTTT.

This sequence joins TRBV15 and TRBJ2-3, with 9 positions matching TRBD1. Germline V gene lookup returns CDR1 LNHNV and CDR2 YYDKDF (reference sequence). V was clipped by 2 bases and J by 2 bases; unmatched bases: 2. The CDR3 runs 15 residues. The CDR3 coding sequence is TGTGCCACCAGCAGAAGGGACAGGGACACAGATACGCAGTATTTT. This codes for CATSRRDRDTDTQYF.

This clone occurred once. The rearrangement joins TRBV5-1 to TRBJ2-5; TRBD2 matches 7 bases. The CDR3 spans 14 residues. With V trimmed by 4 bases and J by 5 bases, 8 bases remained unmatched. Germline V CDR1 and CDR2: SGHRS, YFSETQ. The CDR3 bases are TGCGCCAGCAGCGTCTCGGGGGGAGGGGAGACCCAGTACTTC. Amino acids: CASSVSGGGETQYF.

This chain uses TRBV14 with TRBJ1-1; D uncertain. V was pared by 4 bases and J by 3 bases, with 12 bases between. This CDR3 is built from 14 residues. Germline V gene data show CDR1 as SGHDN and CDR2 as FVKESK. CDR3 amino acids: CASSPDLRYTEAFF. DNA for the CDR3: TGTGCCAGCAGCCCCGACCTCCGGTACACTGAAGCTTTCTTT.

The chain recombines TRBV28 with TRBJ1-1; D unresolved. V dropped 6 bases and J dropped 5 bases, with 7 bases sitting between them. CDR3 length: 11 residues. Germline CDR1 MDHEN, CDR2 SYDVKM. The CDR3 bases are TGTGCCAGCAGATATCGAACTGAAGCTTTCTTT. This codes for CASRYRTEAFF.

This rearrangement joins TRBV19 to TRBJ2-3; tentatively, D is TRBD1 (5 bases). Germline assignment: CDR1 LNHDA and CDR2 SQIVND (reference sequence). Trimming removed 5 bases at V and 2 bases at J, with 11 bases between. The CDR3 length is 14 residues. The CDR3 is CASSETAFTDTQYF. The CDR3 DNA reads TGTGCCAGTAGTGAGACAGCCTTCACAGATACGCAGTATTTT.

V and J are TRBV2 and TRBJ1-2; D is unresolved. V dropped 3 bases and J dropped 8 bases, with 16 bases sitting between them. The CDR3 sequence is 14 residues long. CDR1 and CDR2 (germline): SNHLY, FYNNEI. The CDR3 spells CASSDVVGRGGYTF. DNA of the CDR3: TGTGCCAGCAGTGACGTCGTAGGAAGAGGAGGCTACACCTTC.